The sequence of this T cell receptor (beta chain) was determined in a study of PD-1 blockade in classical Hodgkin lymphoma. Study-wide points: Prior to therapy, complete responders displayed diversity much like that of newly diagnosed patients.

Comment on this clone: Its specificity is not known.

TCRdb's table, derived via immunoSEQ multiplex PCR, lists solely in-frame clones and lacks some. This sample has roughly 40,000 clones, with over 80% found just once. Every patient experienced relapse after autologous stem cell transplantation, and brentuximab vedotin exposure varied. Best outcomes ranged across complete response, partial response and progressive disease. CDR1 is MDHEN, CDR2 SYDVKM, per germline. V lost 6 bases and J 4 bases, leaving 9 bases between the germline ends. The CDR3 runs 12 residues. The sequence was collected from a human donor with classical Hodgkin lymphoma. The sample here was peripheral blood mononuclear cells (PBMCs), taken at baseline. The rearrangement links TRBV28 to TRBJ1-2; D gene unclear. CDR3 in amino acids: CASSITPYGYTF. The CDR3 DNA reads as TGTGCCAGCAGCATTACTCCCTATGGCTACACCTTC.